The 9 T cell receptor beta chains listed next were all sequenced from one sample in a study of shared clonotypes between healthy human individuals. Assay: immunoSEQ multiplex PCR; the TCRdb copy retains only in-frame clones and omits some. Among around 500,000 clones listed, around four fifths were seen once. Sequencing was done on a sample of PBMCs. The receptors were gathered from a middle-aged woman in good health. Some clones in this sample may be carry-over from other donors' samples.

Many counts were recorded for this clone. The rearrangement uses TRBV18 and TRBJ2-2; tentatively, D is TRBD1 (6 bases). The CDR3 runs 15 residues. Per the germline V gene, CDR1 is KGHSH and CDR2 is LQKENI. Between the trimmed V and J ends, which lost 3 bases and 6 bases, there was a span of 14 bases. Here the CDR3 reads CASSPFSGDAGELFF. CDR3 DNA: TGTGCCAGCTCACCTTTTTCAGGGGATGCCGGGGAGCTGTTTTTT. Together with reference TRBV18 and TRBJ2-2, the CDR3 gives the full variable domain: NAGVMQNPRHLVRRRGQEARLRCSPMKGHSHVYWYRQLPEEGLKFMVYLQKENIIDESGMPKERFSAEFPKEGPSILRIQQVVRGDSAAYFCASSPFSGDAGELFFGEGSRLTVL.

In regard to this clone: A read error may account for a junction end that differs from germline. V gene TRBV7-8 combines with J gene TRBJ2-7; D unresolved. The germline V gene encodes CDR1 SGHVS and CDR2 FQNEAQ. This CDR3 comprises 15 residues. CDR3 in amino acids: CAGSFLHYSPYEQYF. CDR3 nucleotides: TGTGCCGGCAGTTTCCTCCACTACTCACCCTACGAGCAGTACTTC.

In nucleotides, the CDR3 is TGCGCCAGCAGCTTGTTACTAGCGGGCACAGATACGCAGTATTTT. This sequence encodes CASSLLLAGTDTQYF. The chain has TRBV5-1 and TRBJ2-3, with TRBD2 matching over 8 bases. From germline, CDR1 is SGHRS and CDR2 YFSETQ. Germline trimming cut 1 base from V and 1 base from J; bases unmatched to any gene: 2. The length of the CDR3 is 15 residues.

The chain carries TRBV29-1 and TRBJ2-5; 12 nucleotides agree with TRBD2. Germline V CDR1 and CDR2: SQVTM, ANQGSEA. V was clipped by 7 bases and J by 11 bases; unmatched bases: 11. The CDR3 has 13 residues. CDR3 DNA sequence: TGCAGCGGGCGACTAGCGGGAGCCGGGGAGCAGTACTTC. Translation gives CSGRLAGAGEQYF.

The rearrangement uses TRBV5-4 and TRBJ1-1, with 10 nucleotides matching TRBD1. Germline loops: CDR1 SGHNT, CDR2 YYREEE (reference sequence). J was trimmed by 5 bases and V by 4 bases; bases with no gene match: 8. The CDR3 has 15 amino acids. CDR3 protein: CASSLKGTGETEAFF. CDR3 sequence (DNA): TGTGCCAGCAGCCTCAAGGGGACAGGGGAAACTGAAGCTTTCTTT. Variable domain in full (rest from reference TRBV5-4 and TRBJ1-1): ETGVTQSPTHLIKTRGQQVTLRCSSQSGHNTVSWYQQALGQGPQFIFQYYREEENGRGNFPPRFSGLQFPNYSSELNVNALELDDSALYLCASSLKGTGETEAFFGQGTRLTVV.

V is TRBV9 and J is TRBJ2-1, with 12 positions matching TRBD2. The germline gives CDR1 SGDLS, CDR2 YYNGEE. J lost 9 bases, V lost 4 bases, and 14 bases had no gene match. The CDR3 consists of 17 residues. DNA of the CDR3: TGTGCCAGCAGCCCAGGGGCGCTAGCGGGAGGGCCTGGTGAGCAGTTCTTC. It translates to CASSPGALAGGPGEQFF. The whole variable domain, filled in from reference TRBV9 and TRBJ2-1, reads DSGVTQTPKHLITATGQRVTLRCSPRSGDLSVYWYQQSLDQGLQFLIQYYNGEERAKGNILERFSAQQFPDLHSELNLSSLELGDSALYFCASSPGALAGGPGEQFFGPGTRLTVL.

The chain is built from TRBV5-1 and TRBJ2-1; either TRBD1 or TRBD2 may fit D (5 bases each). In germline, CDR1 is SGHRS, CDR2 YFSETQ. Trimming shortened V by 0 bases and J by 9 bases, and 16 bases separated the two germline ends. CDR3 length equals 15 residues. CDR3 region: CASSLGASGQGEQFF. The CDR3 nucleotides are TGCGCCAGCAGCTTGGGGGCGTCGGGGCAGGGTGAGCAGTTCTTC.

The chain uses TRBV29-1 and TRBJ2-7, with 8 bases identical to TRBD2. From germline, CDR1 is SQVTM and CDR2 ANQGSEA. The CDR3 is 14 residues long. V lost 3 bases to trimming and J lost 5 bases; unmatched junction nucleotides: 9. CDR3 residues: CSVDGAGGGHEQYF. CDR3 bases: TGCAGCGTTGATGGGGCCGGGGGGGGCCACGAGCAGTACTTC.

This sequence joins TRBV11-2 and TRBJ1-1; TRBD1 might be the D (5 bases). Germline values: CDR1 SGHAT, CDR2 FQNNGV. With 6 bases removed from V and 6 bases from J, the gap between germline ends came to 11 bases. This CDR3 is 12 amino acids long. The CDR3 protein is CASRGGGAEAFF. The CDR3 DNA reads as TGTGCCAGCAGGGGCGGGGGGGCTGAAGCTTTCTTT.